One and the same sample provided the 23 T cell receptor beta chains below, sequenced in a study of cytomegalovirus exposure and HLA in healthy donors. In the PCR, 60 Vbeta and 13 Jbeta primers were used. Method: immunoSEQ multiplex PCR; TCRdb's copy keeps in-frame clones and lacks some. The sample consists of about 120,000 clones, around three quarters of them appearing once. Sequences were obtained from PBMCs. The receptors come from a man aged 35-49 years in good health and CMV-seropositive.

This chain connects TRBV9 to TRBJ1-6, with no clear D. Between the trimmed V and J ends, which lost 3 bases and 10 bases, there was a span of 14 bases. The CDR3 is made up of 14 amino acids. Per germline, CDR1 SGDLS and CDR2 YYNGEE. DNA of the CDR3: TGTGCCAGCAGCGGACTAGACTCCCTCTCACCCCTCCACTTT. It codes for CASSGLDSLSPLHF. The whole variable domain, remainder taken from reference TRBV9 and TRBJ1-6, is DSGVTQTPKHLITATGQRVTLRCSPRSGDLSVYWYQQSLDQGLQFLIQYYNGEERAKGNILERFSAQQFPDLHSELNLSSLELGDSALYFCASSGLDSLSPLHFGNGTRLTVT.

This chain connects TRBV6-1 to TRBJ1-5; TRBD1 matches at 8 bases. Germline V gives CDR1 MNHNS, CDR2 SASEGT. This CDR3 spans 14 amino acids. Losses at the gene ends were 8 bases for V and 1 base for J; bases not matched to a gene: 4. In nucleotides, the CDR3 is TGTGCCAGCGGACAGGGAAGGAGCAATCAGCCCCAGCATTTT. Translation gives CASGQGRSNQPQHF.

This clone was counted a few times. This sequence joins TRBV7-2 and TRBJ2-7; D is undetermined. V lost 5 bases to trimming and J lost 3 bases, with 11 bases between them. CDR3 size: 13 residues. Germline-derived CDR1 and CDR2 are SGHTA and FQGNSA. The CDR3 spells CASSPYKHYEQYF. The CDR3 DNA is TGTGCCAGCAGCCCGTACAAACACTACGAGCAGTACTTC. Complete variable domain (other parts from reference TRBV7-2 and TRBJ2-7): GAGVSQSPSNKVTEKGKDVELRCDPISGHTALYWYRQSLGQGLEFLIYFQGNSAPDKSGLPSDRFSAERTGGSVSTLTIQRTQQEDSAVYLCASSPYKHYEQYFGPGTRLTVT.

This chain links TRBV4-3 with TRBJ2-7; 7 bases are a match to TRBD1. This CDR3 contains 16 residues. The V and J ends lost 0 bases and 4 bases, in that order; junction bases with no gene match: 9. Germline V gives CDR1 LGHNA, CDR2 YSLEER. CDR3 bases: TGCGCCAGCAGCCAAGATAGAGGGGGCGACGGGTACGAGCAGTACTTC. Translating gives CASSQDRGGDGYEQYF.

Points on this clone: The junction departs from the called germline gene at one end, perhaps through a read error. The V and J genes are TRBV7-9 and TRBJ2-1; 7 nucleotides match TRBD1. This CDR3 region has 15 residues. CDR1 SEHNR and CDR2 FQNEAQ come from the germline V gene (reference sequence). Here the CDR3 DNA reads TGTTCCAGCAGCCCTCAGGGGGAGTCCTACAATGAGCAGTTCTTC. Translated, it gives CSSSPQGESYNEQFF.

J is TRBJ2-1 and V is TRBV9, with 8 bases identical to TRBD1. Per germline, CDR1 SGDLS and CDR2 YYNGEE. This CDR3 has 14 amino acids. The V and J ends lost 3 bases and 7 bases, in that order; junction bases with no gene match: 6. CDR3 in amino acids: CASSAKRQGNEQFF. The CDR3 DNA reads TGTGCCAGCAGCGCAAAAAGACAGGGGAATGAGCAGTTCTTC.

The chain joins TRBV7-3 to TRBJ1-3; D not resolved. Germline CDR1 SGHTA, CDR2 FQGTGA. The V gene lost 8 bases and the J gene lost 0 bases, with 8 bases spanning the gap. This CDR3 is 13 amino acids long. The CDR3 coding sequence is TGTGCCAGCGGGCCTGACTCTGGAAACACCATATATTTT. This codes for CASGPDSGNTIYF. Together with reference TRBV7-3 and TRBJ1-3, the CDR3 gives the full variable domain: GAGVSQTPSNKVTEKGKYVELRCDPISGHTALYWYRQSLGQGPEFLIYFQGTGAADDSGLPNDRFFAVRPEGSVSTLKIQRTERGDSAVYLCASGPDSGNTIYFGEGSWLTVV.

The chain employs TRBV14 and TRBJ2-3, with a possible D match to TRBD1 (6 bases). The V gene's germline CDR1 is SGHDN and CDR2 FVKESK. V lost 2 bases and J 1 base, leaving 10 bases between the germline ends. The CDR3 has 15 amino acids. DNA for the CDR3: TGTGCCAGCAGCCAATGGACAGTCCGCACAGATACGCAGTATTTT. The encoded protein is CASSQWTVRTDTQYF.

This CDR3 is CASSESATEVYEQYF. The CDR3 nucleotides are TGTGCCAGCAGTGAGTCGGCGACAGAAGTTTACGAGCAGTACTTC. The chain is built from TRBV2 and TRBJ2-7, with a weak D call TRBD1 (5 bases). Trimming took 3 bases from V and 4 from J, leaving 16 bases between them. From germline, CDR1 is SNHLY and CDR2 FYNNEI. The CDR3 loop spans 15 amino acids.

The rearrangement uses TRBV7-9 and TRBJ1-6, with 9 bases that match TRBD1. The CDR3 runs to 11 residues. Germline loops: CDR1 SEHNR, CDR2 FQNEAQ (reference sequence). V lost 5 bases, J lost 16 bases, and 3 bases stayed unmatched. The CDR3: CASSPGQGLHF. Written as DNA, the CDR3 is TGTGCCAGCAGCCCGGGACAGGGTCTCCACTTT.

Turning to this clone: Distinct nucleotide sequences in the sample also encode this CDR3. The chain links TRBV14 to TRBJ2-2; 11 nucleotides line up with TRBD1. This CDR3 region has 17 residues. Losses at the gene ends were 3 bases for V and 3 bases for J; bases not matched to a gene: 6. CDR1 and CDR2 from the germline V gene are SGHDN and FVKESK. This CDR3 reads CASSQTGTGGYTGELFF. Written as DNA, the CDR3 is TGTGCCAGCAGCCAGACCGGGACAGGGGGTTACACCGGGGAGCTGTTTTTT.

The chain links TRBV2 to TRBJ1-5; D is unresolved. This CDR3 has 19 amino acids. V was pared by 3 bases and J by 0 bases, with 21 bases between. CDR1 and CDR2 from the germline V gene are SNHLY and FYNNEI. In DNA, the CDR3 is TGTGCCAGCAGTGACCCCGGGCCTGAGAAAGACTATAGCAATCAGCCCCAGCATTTT. Encoded protein: CASSDPGPEKDYSNQPQHF.

In its sample, this clone ranks as medium-sized. V usage is TRBV28 and J usage is TRBJ2-1, with 9 bases fitting TRBD1. This CDR3 is built from 14 residues. From germline, CDR1 is MDHEN and CDR2 SYDVKM. Trimming at V came to 2 bases and at J to 9 bases, leaving 5 bases not matched to a gene. CDR3 amino acids: CASSLGTGFFEQFF. The DNA for the CDR3 is TGTGCCAGCAGTTTAGGGACAGGGTTTTTTGAGCAGTTCTTC.

In its sample, this clone was seen a few times. The chain has TRBV4-3 and TRBJ2-3; D perhaps matches TRBD2 (6 bases). V shed 4 bases and J shed 1 base, with 27 bases lying between them. CDR3 size: 20 residues. Germline loops: CDR1 LGHNA, CDR2 YSLEER. CDR3 DNA sequence: TGCGCCAGCAGCCGTGAAGCCCCGGGGGACTCCATCTGGGGCACAGATACGCAGTATTTT. This translates into CASSREAPGDSIWGTDTQYF.

This clone was observed a handful of times. This sample also contains other DNA sequences that code for the same CDR3. The genes are TRBV5-1 and TRBJ2-3; 8 bases are a match to TRBD2. J gave up 0 bases and V 0 bases, and 15 bases lay outside the gene matches. The germline gives CDR1 SGHRS, CDR2 YFSETQ. CDR3 length equals 20 residues. CDR3 protein: CASSLARGGLRLTSTDTQYF. In DNA, the CDR3 is TGCGCCAGCAGCTTGGCCCGGGGGGGGCTAAGGCTTACTAGCACAGATACGCAGTATTTT.

This chain joins TRBV5-1 and TRBJ1-1; tentative D call: TRBD1 (6 bases). The CDR3 is made up of 16 amino acids. Germline V gives CDR1 SGHRS, CDR2 YFSETQ. V was shortened by 0 bases and J by 5 bases, with 17 bases between the two germline ends. The DNA for the CDR3 is TGCGCCAGCAGCTTGGGTTCCGGGGGGCGAGGTACTGAAGCTTTCTTT. This sequence encodes CASSLGSGGRGTEAFF.

This clone occurred once. This chain links TRBV28 with TRBJ1-1; 8 bases map to TRBD1. CDR3 size: 15 residues. J was trimmed by 2 bases and V by 7 bases; bases with no gene match: 9. From germline, CDR1 is MDHEN and CDR2 SYDVKM. CDR3 sequence: CASIIYGQGNTEAFF. The CDR3 region has the DNA TGTGCCAGCATCATTTACGGACAGGGAAACACTGAAGCTTTCTTT. The complete variable domain, with remaining parts taken from reference TRBV28 and TRBJ1-1, reads DVKVTQSSRYLVKRTGEKVFLECVQDMDHENMFWYRQDPGLGLRLIYFSYDVKMKEKGDIPEGYSVSREKKERFSLILESASTNQTSMYLCASIIYGQGNTEAFFGQGTRLTVV.

The chain has TRBV25-1 and TRBJ2-5; TRBD1 might be the D (5 bases). Germline assignment: CDR1 MGHDK and CDR2 SYGVNS. This CDR3 spans 15 amino acids. The ends were cut back, 1 base at V and 1 base at J, with 10 bases in the middle. CDR3 nucleotide sequence: TGTGCCAGCAGTGAATCATTGGGGCCCCAAGAGACCCAGTACTTC. Translated, it gives CASSESLGPQETQYF.

The table lists this clone with a few counts. The chain recombines TRBV5-1 with TRBJ1-1; D unresolved. Germline V lookup: CDR1 SGHRS, CDR2 YFSETQ. The CDR3 runs to 17 residues. V gave up 0 bases and J gave up 0 bases, with 15 bases separating them. CDR3: CASSLAGALGMNTEAFF. The CDR3 nucleotides are TGCGCCAGCAGCTTGGCCGGTGCACTAGGGATGAACACTGAAGCTTTCTTT. Full variable domain (rest looked up from reference TRBV5-1 and TRBJ1-1): KAGVTQTPRYLIKTRGQQVTLSCSPISGHRSVSWYQQTPGQGLQFLFEYFSETQRNKGNFPGRFSGRQFSNSRSEMNVSTLELGDSALYLCASSLAGALGMNTEAFFGQGTRLTVV.

The CDR3 region is CASSELRTGVTDTQYF. CDR3 nucleotide sequence: TGTGCCAGCAGTGAATTGAGGACAGGAGTAACAGATACGCAGTATTTT. The chain uses TRBV6-1 and TRBJ2-3; 7 bases agree with TRBD1. Germline V gene sequence: CDR1 MNHNS, CDR2 SASEGT. V shed 2 bases, J shed 3 bases, and the junction held 8 bases outside the gene matches. The CDR3 totals 16 residues.

The chain links TRBV9 to TRBJ2-6, with D maybe TRBD1 (6 bases). V was shortened by 1 base and J by 1 base, with 12 bases between the two germline ends. Per germline, CDR1 SGDLS and CDR2 YYNGEE. The CDR3 consists of 17 residues. The CDR3, as DNA: TGTGCCAGCAGCGTACAGGGGTCCCGATCTGGGGCCAACGTCCTGACTTTC. Protein: CASSVQGSRSGANVLTF.

The CDR3 DNA reads TGTGCCAGCAGCCGAGGGGGACAGCCCGTTGAAAAACTGTTTTTT. Its translation is CASSRGGQPVEKLFF. The J gene is TRBJ1-4, the V gene TRBV7-9; 7 bases map to TRBD1. With V trimmed by 5 bases and J by 7 bases, 10 bases remained unmatched. Per germline, CDR1 SEHNR and CDR2 FQNEAQ (reference sequence). There are 15 residues in the CDR3.

Note on this clone: At one end the junction does not follow the germline gene, possibly because of a read error. This sequence joins TRBV7-9 and TRBJ2-1; 7 bases are shared with TRBD1. This CDR3 region has 16 residues. Germline CDR1 and CDR2: SEHNR and FQNEAQ (reference sequence). In DNA, the CDR3 is TGTTCCAGCAGTTCCGTTGGTGAGACAGGGAACAATGAGCAGTTCTTC. It is translated as CSSSSVGETGNNEQFF.